Below, one TCR beta chain is given with its context. The sample originates from a study of blood T cell repertoires in COVID-19. Across the whole study: Samples of COVID-19 (acute and convalescent) were obtained from the United States, Italy and Spain. PBMCs, B-cell-depleted T cells, or T cells provided the cDNA or gDNA that made up the material.

V shed 9 bases and J shed 3 bases, with 8 bases lying between them. Per germline, CDR1 KGHSH and CDR2 LQKENI. The CDR3 is 11 residues long. As processed by the authors: Reference gene primer amplification gave nucleated cell count estimates. Here immunoSEQ multiplex PCR was the method, and the copy in TCRdb shows in-frame clones only, minus some. That table gives V, J and clone size, and the DNA gave D and trimming. The sample lists roughly 73,000 clones; 82% were seen once. Source material: peripheral blood. The rearrangement links TRBV18 to TRBJ2-5; maybe TRBD1 (6 bases). The receptor's source is a woman in her sixties or seventies with acute or convalescent COVID-19. The CDR3 DNA is TGTGCCAGTGGACAGAAAGAGACCCAGTACTTC. It codes for CASGQKETQYF.